This section outlines one T cell receptor (beta chain) sequence together with its context. Antigen: not known. The sample is drawn from a study of OX40 agonist ivuxolimab in advanced cancers. Some clones are missing from TCRdb's copy, which holds only in-frame ones; the method was immunoSEQ multiplex PCR. The sample gives over 45,000 clones, 79% of which show up once; about 1.9% is in the top ten. Study-wide findings and caveats: Relative to CD4+ cells, CD8+ T cells on average had more expanded clones. Also present in some nonresponders was a low level of normalized T-cell clonal expansion.

Germline lookup yields CDR1 MDHEN and CDR2 SYDVKM. With 2 bases removed from V and 1 base from J, the gap between germline ends came to 5 bases. The length of the CDR3 is 14 residues. This TCR came from an adult with an advanced solid tumor such as melanoma, head and neck, liver or kidney cancer. The sample in question was CD4+ or CD8+ T cells sorted from blood, obtained in a trial of the OX40 agonist ivuxolimab. V is TRBV28 and J is TRBJ2-2; TRBD2 is a possible D gene (5 bases). Written as DNA, the CDR3 is TGTGCCAGCAGTTTAGGAGGGAACACCGGGGAGCTGTTTTTT. As protein: CASSLGGNTGELFF.